The 2 T cell receptor beta chains below come from one sample, sequenced in a study of CD8+CD57+ T cells in acquired aplastic anemia. TCR beta VDJ and CDR3 profiles were obtained from a genomic DNA template. TCRdb reanalysed the reads using MiXCR and keeps one entry per CDR3 protein. The profile shows roughly 420,000 distinct CDR3 sequences, just under 70% of them singletons. Sequenced material: sorted CD4+, CD8+, or CD8+CD57+ T cells (not recorded which) from PBMCs. These receptors all come from a human donor in good health, serving as a control.

J is TRBJ1-3 and V is TRBV2; D call uncertain. This CDR3 region has 13 residues. CDR1 SNHLY and CDR2 FYNNEI come from the germline V gene. With 6 bases removed from V and 2 bases from J, the gap between germline ends came to 8 bases. This CDR3 is CASRPAPGNTIYF. Written as DNA, the CDR3 is TGTGCCAGCAGGCCCGCCCCTGGAAACACCATATATTTT.

For this clonotype: A read error is likely, as this CDR3 ends without the conserved phenylalanine or tryptophan. Because the CDR3's place on the DNA is in doubt, the DNA is left out and the CDR3 is given as listed by TCRdb. The chain carries TRBV7-8 and TRBJ1-5. Germline assignment: CDR1 SGHVS and CDR2 FQNEAQ. A total of 13 residues make up the CDR3, ends included. CDR3 residues: CASSLERGPSQQY.